These 14 T cell receptor beta chains came from one sample sequenced in a study of T cells in Graves' hyperthyroidism and ophthalmopathy. Amplification targeted TCR beta CDR3 regions from RNA transcripts. TCR CDR3 regions were first amplified by RT-PCR with HTBI primers. TCRdb processed the multiplex PCR reads anew with MiXCR; each CDR3 protein has one entry. The repertoire holds hundreds of thousands of distinct CDR3 sequences, with roughly 13% as singletons. The specimen was blood. All receptors come from a woman aged 25 to 39 with Graves' hyperthyroidism that later progressed to Graves' ophthalmopathy.

This sequence joins TRBV27 and TRBJ2-1; D unclear. Germline V gives CDR1 MNHEY, CDR2 SMNVEV (reference sequence). Between the trimmed V and J ends, which lost 3 bases and 1 base, there was a span of 10 bases. CDR3 size: 15 residues. CDR3 region: CASSLNPLSYNEQFF. The DNA for the CDR3 is TGTGCCAGCAGTTTGAATCCCTTATCCTACAATGAGCAGTTCTTC.

This clonotype showed up just a few times. The V gene is TRBV28, the J gene TRBJ1-5; unclear D gene. Germline-derived CDR1 and CDR2 are MDHEN and SYDVKM. The CDR3 runs to 13 residues. V lost 4 bases to trimming and J lost 8 bases, with 12 bases between them. In DNA form, the CDR3 reads TGTGCCAGCAGTTCCGGCCGGTTGGAGCCCCAGCATTTT. Translation gives CASSSGRLEPQHF.

This chain links TRBV3-1 with TRBJ2-7; D gene uncertain. Germline assignment: CDR1 LGHDT and CDR2 YNNKEL (reference sequence). Trimming took off 0 bases at V and 0 bases at J, with 6 bases between the two ends. This CDR3 region has 14 residues. In DNA form, the CDR3 reads TGTGCCAGCAGCCAAGATCACGACTCCTACGAGCAGTACTTC. Its protein product is CASSQDHDSYEQYF.

This clonotype was counted at least ten times. Mismatch with germline at one junction end may stem from a read error. This rearrangement joins TRBV6-2 or TRBV6-3 to TRBJ2-3; 9 positions agree with TRBD2. This CDR3 has 17 residues. Germline CDR1 MNHEY, CDR2 SVGEGT. The CDR3 coding sequence is TGTGCCAGCAGTTACCACCTAGCGGGACCTGACACAGATACACAGTATTTT. Amino acid sequence: CASSYHLAGPDTDTQYF.

Worth noting for this clonotype: A single base separates this from a much larger clone, so it may be a read error. V usage is TRBV11-2 and J usage is TRBJ2-1; either TRBD1 or TRBD2 may fit D (5 bases each). Germline CDR1 is SGHAT and CDR2 is FQNNGV. The CDR3 is made up of 16 amino acids. DNA of the CDR3: TGTGCCGGCAGCTTGGTGCCGGGACGCTCCTACAATGAGCAGTTCTTC. Translated, it gives CAGSLVPGRSYNEQFF.

The table lists this clonotype with many counts. The chain has TRBV30 and TRBJ1-3; 11 positions match TRBD1. The CDR3 contains 13 residues. V trimming: 0 bases; J trimming: 8 bases; junction bases outside the gene matches: 0. Germline loops: CDR1 GTSNPN, CDR2 SVGIG (reference sequence). CDR3 amino acids: CAWSVGQGDTIYF. The CDR3 region has the DNA TGTGCCTGGAGTGTGGGACAGGGGGACACCATATATTTT. The full variable domain, completed using reference TRBV30 and TRBJ1-3, is SQTIHQWPATLVQPVGSPLSLECTVEGTSNPNLYWYRQAAGRGLQLLFYSVGIGQISSEVPQNLSASRPQDRQFILSSKKLLLSDSGFYLCAWSVGQGDTIYFGEGSWLTVV.

This clonotype has at least ten counts. This rearrangement joins TRBV2 to TRBJ1-3, with D maybe TRBD1 (5 bases). The CDR3 is 16 residues long. CDR1 and CDR2 (germline): SNHLY, FYNNEI. V was pared by 6 bases and J by 3 bases, with 18 bases between. CDR3 nucleotides: TGTGCCAGCAGCCTCGGGACGCAGGTTATTGGAAACACCATATATTTT. Translation gives CASSLGTQVIGNTIYF.

Many counts were recorded for this clonotype. The chain recombines TRBV15 with TRBJ2-1; no clear D gene. Germline V gene lookup returns CDR1 LNHNV and CDR2 YYDKDF (reference sequence). The CDR3 runs to 12 residues. The V and J ends lost 0 bases and 7 bases respectively, with 4 bases between them. In DNA, the CDR3 is TGTGCCACCAGCAGAGATAATAATGAGCAGTTCTTC. This gives the protein CATSRDNNEQFF.

The rearrangement uses TRBV4-1 and TRBJ2-7; D is perhaps TRBD2 (5 bases). The CDR3 is 16 residues long. CDR1 and CDR2 (germline): MGHRA, YSYEKL. Trimming cost V 3 bases and J 0 bases, with 15 bases left between them. The CDR3 coding sequence is TGCGCCAGCAGCCATCTAGCTGTAAGAAACTCCTACGAGCAGTACTTC. Amino acids: CASSHLAVRNSYEQYF.

This clonotype was observed at least ten times. The chain combines TRBV12-3 or TRBV12-4 with TRBJ2-1; D assignment may be TRBD1 or TRBD2 (5 bases each). The ends were cut back, 2 bases at V and 9 bases at J, with 11 bases in the middle. The CDR3 length is 13 residues. As DNA, the CDR3 is TGTGCCAGCAGTTTACTGTTAGGGACTGAGCAGTTCTTC. Translation: CASSLLLGTEQFF.

The rearrangement uses TRBV7-2 and TRBJ1-1, with 10 positions matching TRBD1. The CDR3 is 14 amino acids. Germline V gene lookup returns CDR1 SGHTA and CDR2 FQGNSA. V shed 4 bases, J shed 5 bases, and the junction held 4 bases outside the gene matches. The CDR3 sequence is CASSSGTGATEAFF. CDR3 nucleotides: TGTGCCAGCAGCTCGGGGACAGGGGCAACTGAAGCTTTCTTT. Full variable domain (missing parts from reference TRBV7-2 and TRBJ1-1): GAGVSQSPSNKVTEKGKDVELRCDPISGHTALYWYRQSLGQGLEFLIYFQGNSAPDKSGLPSDRFSAERTGGSVSTLTIQRTQQEDSAVYLCASSSGTGATEAFFGQGTRLTVV.

Only a few counts were recorded for this clonotype. J is TRBJ1-2 and V is TRBV6-1; TRBD1 is a possible D gene (5 bases). Deletions cut 7 bases from V and 1 base from J, with 19 bases between. The CDR3 covers 16 residues. Germline lookup yields CDR1 MNHNS and CDR2 SASEGT. The CDR3 DNA follows: TGTGCCAGCATCCAGACAGAACCGACTAATAACTATGGCTACACCTTC. This translates into CASIQTEPTNNYGYTF.

This clonotype has just a few counts. The CDR3 loop reads CASSLASSGTGVSEKLFF. CDR3 nucleotide sequence: TGTGCCAGCAGCTTGGCCTCGTCCGGGACAGGGGTTTCGGAAAAACTGTTTTTT. The chain is built from TRBV5-4 and TRBJ1-4, with 10 bases matching TRBD1. CDR1 SGHNT and CDR2 YYREEE come from the germline V gene (reference sequence). This CDR3 spans 18 amino acids. V dropped 0 bases and J dropped 8; count of bases not matched to a gene: 13. Drawing the rest from reference TRBV5-4 and TRBJ1-4, the complete variable domain is ETGVTQSPTHLIKTRGQQVTLRCSSQSGHNTVSWYQQALGQGPQFIFQYYREEENGRGNFPPRFSGLQFPNYSSELNVNALELDDSALYLCASSLASSGTGVSEKLFFGSGTQLSVL.

The J gene is TRBJ1-2, the V gene TRBV3-1, with D possibly being TRBD1 (5 bases). CDR3 length: 14 residues. V was clipped by 5 bases and J by 5 bases, with 15 bases between them. Looked up from germline, CDR1 is LGHDT and CDR2 is YNNKEL (reference sequence). The CDR3 bases are TGTGCCAGCAGCTGGGACGGAGAGTCATATGGCTACACCTTC. Encoded protein: CASSWDGESYGYTF.